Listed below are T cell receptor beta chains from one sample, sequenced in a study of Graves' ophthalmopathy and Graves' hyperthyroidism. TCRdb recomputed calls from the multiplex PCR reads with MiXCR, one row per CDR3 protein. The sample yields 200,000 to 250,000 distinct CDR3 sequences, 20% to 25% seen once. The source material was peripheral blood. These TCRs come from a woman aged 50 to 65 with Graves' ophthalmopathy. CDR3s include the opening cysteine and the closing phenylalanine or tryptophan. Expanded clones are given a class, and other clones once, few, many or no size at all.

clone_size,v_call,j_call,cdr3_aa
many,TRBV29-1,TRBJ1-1,CSVEQTGGRDTEAFF
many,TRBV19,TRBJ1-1,CATSRQGITEAFF
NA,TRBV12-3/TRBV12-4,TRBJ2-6,CASSFRGAGTAGANVLTF
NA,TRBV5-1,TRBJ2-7,CASSSTRGAGVTEQYF
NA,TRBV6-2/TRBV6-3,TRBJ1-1,CASSYLMGMNTEACF
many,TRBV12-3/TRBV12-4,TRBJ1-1,CASSSSLNTEAFF
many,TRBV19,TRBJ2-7,CDPSGTRIFYEQYF
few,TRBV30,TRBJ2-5,CAWSVGVSHTQETQYF
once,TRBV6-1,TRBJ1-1,CASSAIPLALNTEAFF
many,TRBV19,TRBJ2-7,CASSTSGGDLFSGEQYF
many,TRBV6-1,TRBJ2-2,CASSRGTGNTGELFF
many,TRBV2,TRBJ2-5,CASSGASGQGTQYF
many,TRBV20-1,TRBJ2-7,CSARDPLAGDEQYF
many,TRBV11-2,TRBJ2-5,CASSPRLAGGSLQETQYF
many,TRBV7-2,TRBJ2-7,CASSSLGAAYEQYF
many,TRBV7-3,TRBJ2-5,CASSLGRSETQYF
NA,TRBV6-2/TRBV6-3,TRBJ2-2,CASRGLITGELFF
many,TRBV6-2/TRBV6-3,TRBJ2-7,CASSYPSGSYEQYF
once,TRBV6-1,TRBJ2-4,CASSPGTQAKNIQYF
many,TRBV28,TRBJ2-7,CASSSNSASSYEQYF
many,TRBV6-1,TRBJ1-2,CASSKAGNYGYTF
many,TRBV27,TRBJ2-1,CASSLKGSGEQFF
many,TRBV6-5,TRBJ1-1,CASSYTGFSEAFF
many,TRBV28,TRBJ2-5,CASSSSGAAYF
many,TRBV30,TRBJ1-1,CAWSLSTEAFF
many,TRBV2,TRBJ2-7,CASSAFLTGTYEQYF
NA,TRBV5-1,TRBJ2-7,CASSLAQAAYEQYF
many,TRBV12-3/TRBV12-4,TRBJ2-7,CASSPIQGAFNEQYF
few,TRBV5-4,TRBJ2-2,CASSSGLTGELFF
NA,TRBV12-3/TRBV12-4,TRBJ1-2,CASSWAYGYTF
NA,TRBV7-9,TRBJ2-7,CASSLVESRYGEQYF
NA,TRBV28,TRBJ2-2,CANSLRGSTGELFF
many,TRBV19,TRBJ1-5,CASRKKSYQPQHF
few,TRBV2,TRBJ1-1,CASRAYGGNTEAFF
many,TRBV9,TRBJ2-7,CASSVEPGAGEYF
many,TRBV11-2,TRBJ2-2,CASSPLRTGELFF
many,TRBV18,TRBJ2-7,CASSPFDSATYEQYF
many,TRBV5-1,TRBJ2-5,CASSPTSGDATQYF
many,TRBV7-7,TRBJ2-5,CASSLGGTQETQYF
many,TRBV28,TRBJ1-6,CASWQQNSPLHF
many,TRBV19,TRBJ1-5,CASSVTDGVNQPQHF
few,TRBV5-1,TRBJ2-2,CASSPRTTGGLFF
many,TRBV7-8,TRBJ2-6,CASSPTGLDFSGANVLTF
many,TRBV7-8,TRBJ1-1,CASSLAMGYEAFF
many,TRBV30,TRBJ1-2,CAWSVQLRYTF
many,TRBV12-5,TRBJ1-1,CASGPLTNTEAFF
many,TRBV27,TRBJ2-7,CASYSPGRGSPYEQYF
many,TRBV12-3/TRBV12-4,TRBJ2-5,CASSLATGDRETQYF
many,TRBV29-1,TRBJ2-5,CSVGKMGAYQETQYF
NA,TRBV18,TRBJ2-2,CASSPQRKPLGELFF
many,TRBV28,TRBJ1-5,CASSSTVQPQHF
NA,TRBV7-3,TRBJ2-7,CASSPLPGRTYEQYF
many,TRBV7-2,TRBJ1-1,CASSLVQGNTEAFF
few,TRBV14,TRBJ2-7,CASSQGSPSEQYF
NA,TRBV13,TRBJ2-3,CASSLSSGLTDTQYF
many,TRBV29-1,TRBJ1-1,CSVRKGNRGTEAFF
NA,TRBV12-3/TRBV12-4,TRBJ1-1,CASSLVPTQNTEAFF